This passage covers 13 T cell receptor beta chains from one sample sequenced in a study of blood T cell repertoires in COVID-19. Using immunoSEQ multiplex PCR, the repertoire was profiled, and TCRdb retains in-frame clones only, with some absent. Found here are around 60,000 clones, about 80% of them singletons; the top ten hold about 20%. Sequencing was done on a sample of peripheral blood. The receptors stem from a man aged 80 or over with active or convalescent COVID-19.

The rearrangement links TRBV9 to TRBJ2-3, with unresolved D. Germline values: CDR1 SGDLS, CDR2 YYNGEE. There are 14 residues in the CDR3. V was clipped by 1 base and J by 1 base, with 7 bases between them. The CDR3 loop is CASSVRSGTDTQYF. CDR3 DNA sequence: TGTGCCAGCAGCGTAAGAAGCGGCACAGATACGCAGTATTTT.

J is TRBJ2-6 and V is TRBV2; TRBD1 matches at 7 bases. This CDR3 comprises 16 residues. Losses at the gene ends were 10 bases for V and 0 bases for J; bases not matched to a gene: 9. Per germline, CDR1 SNHLY and CDR2 FYNNEI. CDR3 DNA sequence: TGTGCCACCCGACAGGGCGTAAGCTCTGGGGCCAACGTCCTGACTTTC. Translating it yields CATRQGVSSGANVLTF.

This sequence joins TRBV11-3 and TRBJ2-2, with D perhaps matching TRBD2 (6 bases). V was cut by 5 bases and J by 8 bases, with 18 bases left in between. Germline V gives CDR1 SGHNT, CDR2 YENEEA. This CDR3 comprises 15 residues. The CDR3 protein is CASSRAPGRSGELFF. Here the CDR3 DNA reads TGTGCCAGCAGCCGCGCGCCGGGGAGGTCGGGGGAGCTGTTTTTT.

This chain uses TRBV5-1 with TRBJ1-1; D unresolved. The CDR3 covers 15 residues. The V and J ends lost 0 bases and 4 bases respectively, with 13 bases between them. Germline CDR1 and CDR2: SGHRS and YFSETQ. The CDR3: CASSLGPPRATEAFF. CDR3 coding DNA: TGCGCCAGCAGCTTGGGCCCTCCGCGAGCCACTGAAGCTTTCTTT.

The chain links TRBV2 to TRBJ2-5; D is unresolved. The CDR3 covers 10 residues. Germline CDR1 reads SNHLY; CDR2 reads FYNNEI. The V end lost 4 bases, the J end lost 10 bases, and 7 bases lay between the germline ends. The CDR3: CASSAPSQYF. The CDR3 nucleotides are TGTGCCAGCAGTGCCCCGAGCCAGTACTTC.

CDR3 sequence: CASSPQGGTEAFF. In nucleotides, the CDR3 is TGTGCCAGCAGCCCTCAGGGGGGCACTGAAGCTTTCTTT. This chain links TRBV7-2 with TRBJ1-1; 7 bases match TRBD1. V shed 5 bases and J 4 bases; nucleotides not matched to a gene: 4. CDR3 length: 13 amino acids. Germline CDR1 is SGHTA and CDR2 is FQGNSA.

CDR3 region: CASSQDVPLAGGPDTQYF. The CDR3 DNA sequence: TGTGCCAGCAGCCAAGATGTCCCTCTAGCGGGGGGGCCAGATACGCAGTATTTT. The rearrangement uses TRBV4-2 and TRBJ2-3; 12 bases match TRBD2. Germline V lookup: CDR1 LGHNA, CDR2 YNFKEQ. V was pared by 0 bases and J by 4 bases, with 8 bases of the junction left unmatched. The length of the CDR3 is 18 residues.

CDR3 amino acids: CASSVAGGSYEKLFF. The CDR3 region has the DNA TGTGCCAGCTCAGTCGCAGGGGGCTCGTATGAAAAACTGTTTTTT. This chain uses TRBV18 with TRBJ1-4; the match to TRBD1 covers 8 bases. In germline, CDR1 is KGHSH, CDR2 LQKENI. V shed 5 bases, J shed 6 bases, and the junction held 8 bases outside the gene matches. This CDR3 is built from 15 residues.

This rearrangement joins TRBV28 to TRBJ2-3; 8 positions match TRBD2. This CDR3 has 17 residues. Germline loops: CDR1 MDHEN, CDR2 SYDVKM. J was trimmed by 6 bases and V by 1 base; bases with no gene match: 12. As DNA, the CDR3 is TGTGCCAGCAGTTTATTCCAGGGAACGGGAGGGGAGGATACGCAGTATTTT. Translating it yields CASSLFQGTGGEDTQYF.

This clone was observed a single time. V gene TRBV28 combines with J gene TRBJ1-2; D not certain. V lost 5 bases and J lost 4, with 17 bases in between. This CDR3 region has 15 residues. Looked up from germline, CDR1 is MDHEN and CDR2 is SYDVKM. DNA of the CDR3: TGTGCCAGCAGTCCCTCGACGGCTAGCTCCTATGGCTACACCTTC. It is translated as CASSPSTASSYGYTF.

The chain carries TRBV29-1 and TRBJ1-2, with D possibly TRBD1 on 5 matching bases. Germline CDR1 is SQVTM and CDR2 is ANQGSEA. With 1 base removed from V and 7 bases from J, the gap between germline ends came to 10 bases. This CDR3 comprises 12 residues. As DNA, the CDR3 is TGCAGCGTTGAAGGATACAGGAGTGGCTACACCTTC. It yields the protein CSVEGYRSGYTF.

The CDR3 here is CASSTGVAGTNEQFF. The CDR3 region has the DNA TGTGCCAGCAGCACGGGGGTAGCGGGAACCAATGAGCAGTTCTTC. V is TRBV5-5 and J is TRBJ2-1; 8 positions agree with TRBD2. The germline V gene encodes CDR1 SGHKS and CDR2 YYEKEE (reference sequence). With V trimmed by 4 bases and J by 6 bases, 9 bases remained unmatched. The CDR3 extends over 15 amino acids.

This clone was detected only once. Here the CDR3 DNA reads TGTGCCAGCAGCCCCCCCCAGACAGGGCTAGATTCACCCCTCCACTTT. Translating it yields CASSPPQTGLDSPLHF. The chain carries TRBV11-2 and TRBJ1-6; 7 bases agree with TRBD1. V was clipped by 5 bases and J by 8 bases; unmatched bases: 12. Germline assignment: CDR1 SGHAT and CDR2 FQNNGV. The CDR3 loop spans 16 amino acids.